Included here is one T cell receptor (beta chain) sequence, with context. Its antigen is unidentified. In the PCR, 60 Vbeta and 13 Jbeta primers were used. The protocol was immunoSEQ multiplex PCR, while the TCRdb copy is restricted to in-frame clones and leaves out a portion. This listing includes under 65,000 clones. Germline CDR1 reads MGHDK; CDR2 reads SYGVNS. The junction had 5 bases not matched to a gene; V was cut back by 3 bases and J by 4 bases. The CDR3 is 15 residues long. The data are from a study of cytomegalovirus exposure and HLA in healthy donors. Turning to the study itself: Most donors, just over 80% of approximately 400 genotyped, fell in the Caucasian-associated ancestry cluster. The study's findings and limits: TCR beta V- and J-gene trimming, according to a later analysis, was linked to a missense DCLRE1C variant. Versus the roughly 690-donor mean, an Asian-associated ancestry cluster reportedly showed fewer N-insertions in a later analysis. A list of 164 TCR beta chains associated with cytomegalovirus was given.

The source of this sequence is a woman aged 18-29 years in good health and CMV-seronegative. The sample comprised PBMCs. This chain links TRBV25-1 with TRBJ1-3, with 8 positions matching TRBD1. CDR3: CASSDQGARGNTIYF. As DNA, the CDR3 is TGTGCCAGCAGTGACCAGGGGGCGCGGGGAAACACCATATATTTT.